This TCR beta chain was sequenced in a study of cytomegalovirus exposure and HLA in healthy donors (dated 2017 in TCRdb). Context from the whole study: An earlier analysis of about 560 of the donors reported 250 to 300 Gb of sequence data and 100 million to 120 million unique TCR beta sequences obtained from around 180 million T cells. An early release that covered fewer than 750 HLA-typed donors contained approximately 300 gigabases of sequencing data and about 93 million unique TCR sequences. Among the approximately 430 genotyped donors, more than 70% belonged to the genetic ancestry cluster associated with self-reported Caucasian donors. The study aimed to test whether signatures of past pathogen exposure could be identified by cataloging public T cell receptors. The study used immunosequencing to profile the T cell repertoires of under 700 subjects and linked those repertoires to cytomegalovirus serostatus. In addition to the first cohort of roughly 670 subjects, a separate validation cohort of 120 different subjects was used. The study combined high-throughput TCR immunosequencing, statistical association of individual TCRs with disease status, and machine learning to predict cytomegalovirus infection status. A later analysis re-analyzed previously published TCR beta repertoires from approximately 700 donors and added high-resolution HLA genotyping to study TCR occurrence patterns. Rather than using new phenotypic data, the later analysis identified candidate immune exposures from TCR beta sequences and from how often those sequences occurred across donors. An earlier analysis of some 600 of the donors applied high-throughput TCR beta sequencing to assess whether each TCR beta V gene segment acted as functional or pseudogenic. Donor age, sex, ethnicity and CMV serostatus were compiled alongside the repertoire data. A later genetic analysis took genome-wide SNP genotypes for about 55% of the 666 donors and used that subset as a discovery cohort. Every discovery cohort repertoire had been produced on one sequencing platform. Both class I and class II loci were covered by HLA typing, at four-digit resolution. Typing coverage differed by locus: A, B, C, DRB1 and DQB1 were typed in roughly 620-630 donors, DQA1 in about 500, DPA1 in around 600, and DPB1 in 472. Several DR-DQ haplotypes were handled as single units for association and clustering because linkage in the cohort was strong. Among some 410 genotyped donors of the cohort, an average of around 250,000 unique TCR beta nucleotide sequences was sequenced per donor, of which about 19% were non-productive. The investigation overall reported the following: In a later genetic analysis, fewer N-insertions in productive TCRs were reported among donors in an Asian-associated ancestry cluster than the roughly 700-donor mean. A later analysis associated 15,000 to 20,000 TCR beta sequences with specific HLA alleles at a false discovery rate of 0.05. Because counts were too low, more than 15 rarely observed V segments, including chromosome 9 orphons, were left out of the earlier analysis of 500 to 750 of the donors. Several of the top co-occurrence clusters appeared to be linked to parvovirus B19, influenza, CMV and Epstein-Barr virus, according to a later analysis. Cytomegalovirus status was reported to be diagnosed by the classifier with high specificity and sensitivity in both the original and validation cohorts. In a later analysis, HLA-associated TCR beta chains showed more clonal expansion and lower generation probabilities than non-associated chains that were equally common. An association between a missense DCLRE1C variant and V-gene and J-gene trimming of TCR beta chains was found in a later genetic analysis and replicated in an independent cohort. Sequencing depth was assumed to be roughly uniform across donors in the presence/absence analyses, though that assumption may not hold. When HLA alleles, especially DR and DQ, strongly co-occurred, TCR associations were difficult to assign to individual alleles. Some IMGT-functional V segments, including TRBV6-2 and TRBV6-3, could not be told apart with the 87-base-pair reads, so those segments were excluded. A further reported finding was that TCR beta sequences accurately predicted the HLA-A and HLA-B alleles for most subjects in the first cohort. Three of the identified cytomegalovirus-associated TCR beta chains were confirmed in vitro to be specific for cytomegalovirus antigens. Correlated functional status among segregating V segments might be attributable to linkage disequilibrium, but an unknown experimental factor could not be ruled out. Across donors, most TCR sequences were observed very rarely, whereas some public TCRs were present in many individuals. A later analysis found that TCR association rates varied across HLA loci, with DRB1 alleles showing the most associated TCRs and HLA-C alleles the fewest. A cluster of highly shared sequence variants was judged likely to be a technical artifact of the sequencing pipeline. Because some donors lacked HLA typing at each locus, the association tests relied only on the typed subset. An earlier analysis of approximately 600 of the donors showed that most TCR beta V segments appeared in productive rearrangements either about 87% or about 30% of the time, which broadly matched IMGT annotations. In a later analysis, most CMV-associated TCR beta chains were found to appear HLA-restricted, with HLA associations seemingly driven largely by CMV exposure. Immune exposure information for the cohort was limited to CMV serostatus. It was suggested by the authors that the approach could potentially be generalized to other disease states and immunological phenotypes. In this cohort, only TCR beta chains were sequenced, and detectable features were limited by the absence of alpha or paired-chain data. The study listed over 150 TCR beta chains as associated with cytomegalovirus.

In the case of this clone: Which antigen it targets is not known. No base quality values were provided; no much bigger clone lies one nucleotide off.

The CDR3 starts with the cysteine, ends with the phenylalanine, and has 14 residues. Just CDR3 DNA is preserved here, 42 bases in frame from base 1. CDR1 and CDR2 are drawn from the germline V gene (reference sequence): LNHDA, SQIVND. The junction shows trimming of 6 bases on V and 7 bases on J, and the gene matches do not reach 10 bases of it. The method behind the library was the immunoSEQ multiplex PCR assay. For the multiplex PCR, a mixture combining 60 forward primers for TCR Vbeta segments and 13 reverse primers for TCR Jbeta segments was used. A multiplex PCR assay on genomic DNA amplified the CDR3 region of rearranged TCR beta genes. Amplified TCR beta libraries were sequenced as 87-base-pair reads on the Illumina HiSeq System. In the authors' own workflow: In a later analysis, about 80 million unique TCR beta chains were counted across the roughly 700 repertoires, and about 9.9 million of these chains were shared by at least two donors. Raw reads were error-corrected and collapsed into unique sequences with a nearest-neighbor algorithm that merged closely related sequences to remove PCR and sequencing errors. V, D and J gene segments were assigned by aligning CDR3 sequences to IMGT reference sequences. For a sequence to be retained, a match of at least six nucleotides was required to both a V gene segment and a J gene segment. Rearrangements were called productive when the CDR3 lacked stop codons and stayed in frame with V and J; all others were non-productive. CDR3 was defined according to IMGT convention as the region running from the second conserved V-encoded cysteine to the conserved J-encoded phenylalanine. The earlier analysis of about 590 of the donors excluded sequences that lacked an unambiguous match to a single V gene segment. An earlier analysis of just under 600 of the donors called V segments functional above 56.7% productive rearrangements and segregating when the between-donor standard deviation exceeded 5%. A statistical classification framework was built to diagnose cytomegalovirus status from the catalog of TCR beta chain sequences. V and J gene assignment, in a later analysis, came from comparing TCR nucleotide sequences with IMGT/GENE-DB human TR gene sequences. A later analysis assigned CDR3 sequences and most-parsimonious VDJ recombination scenarios with the TCRdist pipeline. In a later analysis, each TCR beta chain was defined by its CDR3 amino acid sequence together with its V-gene family, and reads lacking a unique V-gene family were excluded. A later analysis removed several hundred highly shared, low-generation-probability nucleotide sequences to deal with suspected cross-contamination and a sequencing artifact. In a later analysis, a clonal expansion index for each public chain was calculated from normalized within-repertoire ranks of inferred template counts. Generation probabilities in a later analysis came from a VDJ recombination model fitted to out-of-frame rearrangements, and those results were checked against IGoR. Hypergeometric tests were used in a later analysis to score TCR-TCR, TCR-HLA and TCR-CMV co-occurrence, with a repertoire-size bias correction applied to the TCR pairs. False discovery rates were estimated in a later analysis by permuting HLA or CMV assignments 20 times. A later analysis grouped co-occurring TCRs with DBSCAN, adding TCRdist sequence similarity when clustering within HLA-allele-positive subsets. Co-occurrence clustering excluded repertoires with fewer than 30,000 or more than 120,000 public chains, plus five with anomalous nucleotide sharing. Held by TCRdb, this immuneACCESS table contains in-frame sequences only and omits some clones. Under half of the omission traces to an unresolved V gene where checked; the cause of the rest is unknown. V and J calls and clone size come straight from that table; D and trimming were deduced from the DNA. The sample table shows 100,000 to 150,000 clones, and about 74% are seen once. The top ten clones comprise 6% to 8% of the sample.

The cohort comprised some 680 healthy bone marrow donors. At the time of sampling, all cohort members were nominally healthy, though unrecorded immune exposures were likely present. The donor tested CMV seropositive and was one of the 289 seropositive cohort members. Every donor gave a peripheral blood sample, and the peripheral blood mononuclear cells from that sample were used for TCR beta sequencing. Genomic DNA was extracted from the blood cell samples with the Qiagen DNeasy Blood Extraction Kit. The V gene is TRBV19 and the J gene is TRBJ2-7; 9 bases in the middle match TRBD1. This clonotype was sampled from a man in his forties in good health and CMV-seropositive. The sample consisted of PBMCs. The CDR3 here reads CASRRDRELGEQYF. The DNA sequence is TGTGCCAGTAGGAGGGACAGGGAATTGGGGGAGCAGTACTTC.